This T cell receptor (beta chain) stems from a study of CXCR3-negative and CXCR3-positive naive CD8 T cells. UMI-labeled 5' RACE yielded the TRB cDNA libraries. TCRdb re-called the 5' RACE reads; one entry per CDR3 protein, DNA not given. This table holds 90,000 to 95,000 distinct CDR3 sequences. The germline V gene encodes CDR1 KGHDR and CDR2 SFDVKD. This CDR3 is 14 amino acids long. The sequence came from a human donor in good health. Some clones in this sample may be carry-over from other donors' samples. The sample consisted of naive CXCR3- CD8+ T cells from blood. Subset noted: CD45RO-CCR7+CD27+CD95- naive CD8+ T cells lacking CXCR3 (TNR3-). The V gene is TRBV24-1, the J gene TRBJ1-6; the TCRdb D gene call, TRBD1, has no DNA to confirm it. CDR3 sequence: CATSETGNNSPLHF.